The entry below describes one TCR beta chain. The data belong to a study of blood T cell repertoires in COVID-19. Repertoires were generated with immunoSEQ multiplex PCR, while TCRdb's copy carries only in-frame clones and drops some. The sample includes over 130,000 clones, 84% of them seen just once. With 4 bases clipped from V and 3 bases from J, the junction kept 7 bases outside the gene matches. The CDR3 is 16 amino acids. Germline-derived CDR1 and CDR2 are KGHDR and SFDVKD. Specimen: peripheral blood. The clonotype was recovered from a man between 25 and 39 years old with COVID-19, enrolled during active disease. The V gene is TRBV24-1, the J gene TRBJ2-4; 8 positions match TRBD1. The CDR3 nucleotides are TGTGCCACCAGTGACTCGACAGGGGATGGCAAAAACATTCAGTACTTC. Translated, it gives CATSDSTGDGKNIQYF.